The source of this T cell receptor (beta chain) is a study of T cell responses to AZD1222 COVID-19 vaccine. Whole-study context: Analyses pooled second doses at about 4 or about 12 weeks. Overall study findings and caveats: Donor demographics were predominantly white British with a female majority; clonal diversity may be underestimated. Spike-specific TCR breadth rose after two AZD1222 doses, and depth rose as well.

Looked up from germline, CDR1 is SGHRS and CDR2 is YFSETQ. The CDR3 consists of 15 residues. To note about this clone: Its antigen remains unidentified. One junction end does not reproduce the germline sequence, and a read error may be involved.

Libraries were prepared by immunoSEQ multiplex PCR; TCRdb keeps only in-frame clonotypes and omits some of them. The data hold about 99,000 clones, with roughly 87% observed a single time. The rearrangement links TRBV5-1 to TRBJ1-2, with no clear D. The sequencing here drew on peripheral blood, taken on day 0 of AZD1222 vaccination. The sequence derives from an adult in good health. The CDR3 sequence: CASSLEGKANYGYTF. Here the CDR3 DNA reads TGTGCCAGCAGCTTGGAAGGAAAAGCTAACTATGGCTACACCTTC. The whole variable domain, filled in from reference TRBV5-1 and TRBJ1-2, reads KAGVTQTPRYLIKTRGQQVTLSCSPISGHRSVSWYQQTPGQGLQFLFEYFSETQRNKGNFPGRFSGRQFSNSRSEMNVSTLELGDSALYLCASSLEGKANYGYTFGSGTRLTVV.